These T cell receptor beta chains were read from a single sample in a study of blood T cell repertoires in COVID-19. The table came from immunoSEQ multiplex PCR; TCRdb's copy has only in-frame clones and leaves some out. The sample carries fewer than 200,000 clones, about 87% recorded once. The sequencing input was peripheral blood. These receptors all stem from a woman aged 55-70 years who had recovered from COVID-19. The CDR3 runs from the conserved cysteine through the conserved F or W. The order of the fields is CDR3 protein, CDR3 DNA, V gene, D gene, clone size, J gene. The D gene is left open where the match is weak. Expanded clones get a size class; other rows say once, few or many, or leave the size out.

CDR3: CASTPGRIRGINEQYF
DNA: TGTGCCAGCACCCCTGGCAGGATAAGGGGGATCAACGAGCAGTACTTC
V: TRBV7-9
D: NA
size: few
J: TRBJ2-7

CDR3: CASNRDRVGEQYF
DNA: TGTGCCAGCAACCGGGACAGGGTCGGGGAGCAGTACTTC
V: TRBV12-3/TRBV12-4
D: TRBD1
size: NA
J: TRBJ2-7

CDR3: CASSIDGGALYNEQFF
DNA: TGTGCCAGTAGTATAGACGGGGGGGCCCTCTACAATGAGCAGTTCTTC
V: TRBV19
D: TRBD2
size: NA
J: TRBJ2-1

CDR3: CASSLETGSPYGYTF
DNA: TGTGCCAGCAGCTTAGAAACAGGTTCCCCGTATGGCTACACCTTC
V: TRBV7-2
D: NA
size: NA
J: TRBJ1-2

CDR3: CASSLGGLAGGLEGGDTQYF
DNA: TGTGCCAGCAGCTTAGGAGGACTAGCGGGGGGCCTCGAGGGTGGAGATACGCAGTATTTT
V: TRBV7-8
D: TRBD2
size: NA
J: TRBJ2-3

CDR3: CASRLPGAVGDEQFF
DNA: TGCGCCAGCAGGCTACCAGGGGCGGTCGGTGATGAGCAGTTCTTC
V: TRBV5-1
D: NA
size: NA
J: TRBJ2-1

CDR3: CASRVSGVGFF
DNA: TGTGCCAGCAGAGTTAGCGGGGTGGGGTTCTTC
V: TRBV2
D: TRBD2
size: NA
J: TRBJ2-1

CDR3: CASSPGDSAVGYTF
DNA: TGCGCCAGCAGCCCGGGGGACAGCGCGGTCGGCTACACCTTC
V: TRBV5-1
D: TRBD1
size: NA
J: TRBJ1-2

CDR3: CASSQEDGGVTGELFF
DNA: TGCGCCAGCAGCCAGGAGGACGGGGGGGTCACCGGGGAGCTGTTTTTT
V: TRBV4-3
D: TRBD2
size: once
J: TRBJ2-2

CDR3: CASSSTSGGAWQYF
DNA: TGTGCCAGCAGCTCGACTAGCGGGGGGGCTTGGCAGTATTTT
V: TRBV7-3
D: TRBD2
size: NA
J: TRBJ2-3

CDR3: CASSPRQGSGPYEQYF
DNA: TGTGCCAGCAGTCCGCGACAGGGGTCGGGGCCCTACGAGCAGTACTTC
V: TRBV28
D: TRBD1
size: NA
J: TRBJ2-7